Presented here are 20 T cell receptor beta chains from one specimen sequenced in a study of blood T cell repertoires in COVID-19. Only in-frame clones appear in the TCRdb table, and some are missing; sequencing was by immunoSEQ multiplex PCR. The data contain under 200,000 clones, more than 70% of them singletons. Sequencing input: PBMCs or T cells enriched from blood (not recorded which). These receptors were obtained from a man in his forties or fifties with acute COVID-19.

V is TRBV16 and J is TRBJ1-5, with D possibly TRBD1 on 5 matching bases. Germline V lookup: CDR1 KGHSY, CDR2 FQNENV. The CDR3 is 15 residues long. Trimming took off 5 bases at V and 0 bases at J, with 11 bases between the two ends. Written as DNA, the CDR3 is TGTGCCAGCAGCTCGACGGACAATAGCAATCAGCCCCAGCATTTT. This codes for CASSSTDNSNQPQHF.

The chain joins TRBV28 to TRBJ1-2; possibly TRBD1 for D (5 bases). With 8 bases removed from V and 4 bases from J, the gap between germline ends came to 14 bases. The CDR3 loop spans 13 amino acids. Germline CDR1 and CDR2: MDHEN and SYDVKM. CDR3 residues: CASSFQGVYGYTF. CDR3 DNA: TGTGCCAGCTCTTTTCAGGGTGTCTATGGCTACACCTTC.

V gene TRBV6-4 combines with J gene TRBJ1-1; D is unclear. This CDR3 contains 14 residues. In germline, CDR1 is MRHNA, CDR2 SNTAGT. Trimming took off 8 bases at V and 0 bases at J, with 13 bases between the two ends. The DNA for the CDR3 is TGTGCCAGCCGTGCCGACGGGGTGAACACTGAAGCTTTCTTT. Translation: CASRADGVNTEAFF.

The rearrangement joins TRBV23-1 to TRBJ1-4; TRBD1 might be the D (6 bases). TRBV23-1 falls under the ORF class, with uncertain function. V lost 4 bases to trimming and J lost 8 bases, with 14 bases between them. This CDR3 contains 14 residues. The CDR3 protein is CASSPPLGQEKLFF. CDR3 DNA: TGCGCCAGCAGTCCCCCCCTGGGACAAGAAAAACTGTTTTTT.

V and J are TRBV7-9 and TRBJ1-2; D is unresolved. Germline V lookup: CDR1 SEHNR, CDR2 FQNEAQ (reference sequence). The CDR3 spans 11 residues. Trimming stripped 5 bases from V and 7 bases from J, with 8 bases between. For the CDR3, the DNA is TGTGCCAGCAGCGCTACCACTGGCTACACCTTC. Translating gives CASSATTGYTF.

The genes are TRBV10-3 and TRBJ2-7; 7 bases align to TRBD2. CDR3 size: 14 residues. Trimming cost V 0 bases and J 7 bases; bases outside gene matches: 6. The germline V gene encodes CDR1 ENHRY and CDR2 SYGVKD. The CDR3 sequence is CAISESGGLREQYF. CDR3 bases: TGTGCCATCAGTGAGTCGGGAGGGTTGAGAGAGCAGTACTTC.

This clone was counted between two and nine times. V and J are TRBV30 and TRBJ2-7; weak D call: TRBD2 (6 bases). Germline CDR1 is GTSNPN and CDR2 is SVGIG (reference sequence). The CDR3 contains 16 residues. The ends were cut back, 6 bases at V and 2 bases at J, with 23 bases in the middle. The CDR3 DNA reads TGTGCCTGCCGACTTCGGAGGGCGGGCAATACCTACGAGCAGTACTTC. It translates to CACRLRRAGNTYEQYF.

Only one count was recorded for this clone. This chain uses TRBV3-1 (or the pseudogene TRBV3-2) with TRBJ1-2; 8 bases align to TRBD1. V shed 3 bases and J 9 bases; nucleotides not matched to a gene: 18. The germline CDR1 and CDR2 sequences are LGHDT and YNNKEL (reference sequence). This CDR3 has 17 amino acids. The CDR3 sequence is CASSHSGQGGEGRSYTF. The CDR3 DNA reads TGTGCCAGCAGCCACAGCGGACAGGGCGGAGAGGGGAGAAGCTACACCTTC.

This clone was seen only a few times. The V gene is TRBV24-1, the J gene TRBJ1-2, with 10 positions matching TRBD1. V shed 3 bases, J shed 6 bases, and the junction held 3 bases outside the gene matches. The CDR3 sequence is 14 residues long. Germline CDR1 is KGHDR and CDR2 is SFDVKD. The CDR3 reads CATSDRGTGDGYTF. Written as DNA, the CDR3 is TGTGCCACCAGTGATCGCGGGACAGGGGATGGCTACACCTTC.

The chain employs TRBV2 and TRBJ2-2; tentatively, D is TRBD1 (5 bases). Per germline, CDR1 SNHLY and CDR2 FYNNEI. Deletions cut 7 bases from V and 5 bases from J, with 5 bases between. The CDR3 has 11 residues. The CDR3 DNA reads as TGTGCCAGCAAGGGGACCGGGGAGCTGTTTTTT. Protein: CASKGTGELFF.

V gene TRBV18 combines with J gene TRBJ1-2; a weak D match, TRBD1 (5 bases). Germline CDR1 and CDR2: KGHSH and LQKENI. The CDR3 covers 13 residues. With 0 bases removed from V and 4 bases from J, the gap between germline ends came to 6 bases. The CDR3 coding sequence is TGTGCCAGCTCACCACCGGGGGGCTATGGCTACACCTTC. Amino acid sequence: CASSPPGGYGYTF.

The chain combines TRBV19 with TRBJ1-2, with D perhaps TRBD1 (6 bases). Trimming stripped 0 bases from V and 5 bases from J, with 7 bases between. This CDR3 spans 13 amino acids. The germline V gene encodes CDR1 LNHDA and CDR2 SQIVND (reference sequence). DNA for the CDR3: TGTGCCAGTAGTATAGACCAGGGGTATGGCTACACCTTC. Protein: CASSIDQGYGYTF.

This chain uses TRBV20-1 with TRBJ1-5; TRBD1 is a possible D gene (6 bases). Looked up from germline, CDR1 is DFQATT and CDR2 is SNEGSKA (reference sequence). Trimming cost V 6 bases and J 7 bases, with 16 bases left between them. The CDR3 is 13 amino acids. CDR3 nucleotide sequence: TGCAGTGCCAGTCGCCAGGGGCGACAGCCCCAGCATTTT. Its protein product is CSASRQGRQPQHF.

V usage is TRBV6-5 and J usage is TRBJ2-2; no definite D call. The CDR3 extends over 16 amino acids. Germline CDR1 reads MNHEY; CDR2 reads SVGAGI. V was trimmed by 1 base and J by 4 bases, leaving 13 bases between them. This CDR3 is CASSYLPPRPTGELFF. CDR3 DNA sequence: TGTGCCAGCAGTTACTTACCCCCGCGGCCCACCGGGGAGCTGTTTTTT.

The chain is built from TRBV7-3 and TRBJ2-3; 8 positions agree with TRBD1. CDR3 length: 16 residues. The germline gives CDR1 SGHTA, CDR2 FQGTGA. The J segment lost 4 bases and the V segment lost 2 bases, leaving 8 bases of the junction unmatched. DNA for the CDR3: TGTGCCAGCAGCTTATACCGGGACAGGCAAGCAGATACGCAGTATTTT. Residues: CASSLYRDRQADTQYF.

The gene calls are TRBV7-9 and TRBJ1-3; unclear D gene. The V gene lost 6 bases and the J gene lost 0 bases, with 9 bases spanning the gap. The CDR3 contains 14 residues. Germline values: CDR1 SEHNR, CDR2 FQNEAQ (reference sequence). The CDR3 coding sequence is TGTGCCAGCAGGGGCGGGAGCTCTGGAAACACCATATATTTT. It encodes CASRGGSSGNTIYF. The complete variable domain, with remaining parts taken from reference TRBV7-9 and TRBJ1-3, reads DTGVSQNPRHKITKRGQNVTFRCDPISEHNRLYWYRQTLGQGPEFLTYFQNEAQLEKSRLLSDRFSAERPKGSFSTLEIQRTEQGDSAMYLCASRGGSSGNTIYFGEGSWLTVV.

The CDR3 loop reads CASSTRDRGNTEAFF. The DNA of the CDR3 is TGTGCCAGTAGTACCCGGGACAGGGGGAACACTGAAGCTTTCTTT. This chain connects TRBV19 to TRBJ1-1, with 10 bases aligning to TRBD1. Germline CDR1 is LNHDA and CDR2 is SQIVND (reference sequence). The CDR3 is made up of 15 amino acids. V lost 4 bases to trimming and J lost 1 base; unmatched junction nucleotides: 3.

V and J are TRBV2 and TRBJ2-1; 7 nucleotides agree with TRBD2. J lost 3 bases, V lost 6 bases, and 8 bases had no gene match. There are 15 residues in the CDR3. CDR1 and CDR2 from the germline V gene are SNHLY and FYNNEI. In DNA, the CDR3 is TGTGCCAGCAGGAGGGTAGCGGGCCTCTACAATGAGCAGTTCTTC. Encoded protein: CASRRVAGLYNEQFF.

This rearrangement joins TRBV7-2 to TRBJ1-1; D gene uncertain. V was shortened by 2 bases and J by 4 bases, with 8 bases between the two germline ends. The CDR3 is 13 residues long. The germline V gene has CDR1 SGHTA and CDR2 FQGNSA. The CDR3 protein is CASSLTGFTEAFF. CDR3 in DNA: TGTGCCAGCAGCTTAACGGGTTTCACTGAAGCTTTCTTT.

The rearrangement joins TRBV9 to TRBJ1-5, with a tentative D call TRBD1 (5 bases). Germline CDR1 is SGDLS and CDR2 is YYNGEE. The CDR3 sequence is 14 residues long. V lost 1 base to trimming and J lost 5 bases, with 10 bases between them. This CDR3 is CASSVYSGDQPQHF. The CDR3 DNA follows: TGTGCCAGCAGCGTATATTCGGGGGATCAGCCCCAGCATTTT.